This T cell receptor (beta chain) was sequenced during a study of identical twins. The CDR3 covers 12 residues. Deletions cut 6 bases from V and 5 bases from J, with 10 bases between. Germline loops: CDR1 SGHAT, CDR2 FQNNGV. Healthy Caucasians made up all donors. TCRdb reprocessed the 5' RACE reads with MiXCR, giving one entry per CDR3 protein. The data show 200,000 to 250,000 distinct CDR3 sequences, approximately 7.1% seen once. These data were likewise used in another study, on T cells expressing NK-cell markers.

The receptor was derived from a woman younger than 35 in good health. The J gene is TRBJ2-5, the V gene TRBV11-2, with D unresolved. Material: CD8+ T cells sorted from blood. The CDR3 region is CASREVGETQYF. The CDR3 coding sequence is TGTGCCAGCAGAGAGGTTGGGGAGACCCAGTACTTC.